Shown below are 17 T cell receptor beta chains from a single sample sequenced in a study of cytomegalovirus exposure and HLA in healthy donors. With 60 Vbeta and 13 Jbeta primers, the PCR was carried out. Method: immunoSEQ multiplex PCR; TCRdb's copy keeps in-frame clones and lacks some. The sample shows a few hundred thousand clones, 77% of them seen only once. The sample was PBMCs. The receptors originated from a woman aged 55-69 years in good health and CMV-seropositive.

V gene TRBV12-5 combines with J gene TRBJ2-7; D possibly corresponds to TRBD1 (5 bases). Per germline, CDR1 LGHNT and CDR2 FRNRAP. CDR3 length: 14 residues. The V end was cut by 6 bases, the J end by 7 bases, with 19 bases between. DNA for the CDR3: TGTGCTAGTGGGTCGGACCTTGGGGCAGGGGAGCAGTACTTC. Protein sequence: CASGSDLGAGEQYF.

This clone was seen a single time. Sequence at one end of the junction differs from germline and may be a read error. The chain employs TRBV6-1 and TRBJ1-4; no clear D gene. The CDR3 length is 14 residues. Per the germline V gene, CDR1 is MNHNS and CDR2 is SASEGT. CDR3 sequence: CASGESGYVEKLFF. DNA for the CDR3: TGTGCCAGCGGTGAATCGGGGTATGTTGAAAAGCTGTTTTTT.

In its sample, this clone was seen once. V is TRBV12-2 and J is TRBJ1-3. TRBV12-2 is an annotated pseudogene. The CDR3 is made up of 15 amino acids. The CDR3 reads CASRPTQPTGNTIYF. Here the CDR3 DNA reads TGTGCAAGTCGCCCTACCCAACCCACTGGAAACACCATATATTTT.

This chain links TRBV7-9 with TRBJ2-3; TRBD2 might be the D (5 bases). This CDR3 is 17 amino acids long. In germline, CDR1 is SEHNR, CDR2 FQNEAQ (reference sequence). Trimming took 7 bases from V and 1 from J, leaving 21 bases between them. The CDR3 region has the DNA TGTGCCAGCACCCAGCGGAGAGGAACCCTTGGCACAGATACGCAGTATTTT. It is translated as CASTQRRGTLGTDTQYF.

The rearrangement links TRBV18 to TRBJ2-7; a weak D match, TRBD2 (5 bases). In germline, CDR1 is KGHSH, CDR2 LQKENI. Trimming took off 5 bases at V and 0 bases at J, with 17 bases between the two ends. The CDR3 is 16 amino acids. In DNA form, the CDR3 reads TGTGCCAGCTCAACCTCCCCGGGATCTAGCTCCTACGAGCAGTACTTC. Amino acids: CASSTSPGSSSYEQYF.

This chain links TRBV10-2 with TRBJ1-3; 7 bases fit TRBD1. J gave up 3 bases and V 6 bases, and 5 bases lay outside the gene matches. Germline-derived CDR1 and CDR2 are WSHSY and SAAADI. The CDR3 runs to 14 residues. This chain's CDR3 is CASRLTGIGNTIYF. CDR3 bases: TGCGCCAGCAGGTTGACAGGGATTGGAAACACCATATATTTT.

This clone was seen a handful of times. This sequence joins TRBV13 and TRBJ2-1, with TRBD2 as a possible D gene (7 bases). The V gene's germline CDR1 is PRHDT and CDR2 FYEKMQ (reference sequence). The CDR3 is 15 residues long. Trimming shortened V by 2 bases and J by 8 bases, and 16 bases separated the two germline ends. CDR3 DNA sequence: TGTGCCAGCAGCTTATTGGGGGGGGCCTTGTATGAGCAGTTCTTC. This codes for CASSLLGGALYEQFF.

This clone was recorded a few times. This chain uses TRBV7-2 with TRBJ1-2, with D possibly matching TRBD1 (6 bases). CDR3 length: 15 residues. The V end lost 5 bases, the J end lost 3 bases, and 16 bases lay between the germline ends. Germline CDR1 and CDR2: SGHTA and FQGNSA. CDR3 DNA: TGTGCCAGCAGCCGCCAAACAGGGACCCACTATGGCTACACCTTC. As protein: CASSRQTGTHYGYTF.

The rearrangement uses TRBV2 and TRBJ1-2; TRBD1 matches at 9 bases. The CDR3 has 11 residues. Germline CDR1 and CDR2: SNHLY and FYNNEI. J lost 5 bases, V lost 8 bases, and 0 bases had no gene match. The chain's CDR3 is CASGQGYGYTF. In DNA, the CDR3 is TGTGCCAGCGGACAGGGGTATGGCTACACCTTC.

This clone came up once. The sample holds other DNA sequences that translate to the same CDR3. This chain links TRBV28 with TRBJ2-1, with D uncertain. CDR3 length: 12 amino acids. V was shortened by 4 bases and J by 3 bases, with 4 bases between the two germline ends. Germline-derived CDR1 and CDR2 are MDHEN and SYDVKM. This CDR3 is CASSSLYNEQFF. In DNA, the CDR3 is TGTGCCAGCAGTTCACTCTACAATGAGCAGTTCTTC.

The V call is TRBV10-1, the J call TRBJ1-2, with no clear D. The CDR3 spans 12 residues. Germline V gives CDR1 WNHNN, CDR2 SYGVQD (reference sequence). Trimming left V 9 bases short and J 7 bases short, with 15 bases between. DNA for the CDR3: TGCGCCAGTGGAACAGTCGGCTCTGGCTACACCTTC. This translates into CASGTVGSGYTF.

This chain joins TRBV7-2 and TRBJ1-1; 10 positions match TRBD1. V lost 5 bases and J lost 3; bases outside the gene matches: 0. Germline assignment: CDR1 SGHTA and CDR2 FQGNSA. The CDR3 has 13 residues. The DNA for the CDR3 is TGTGCCAGCAGCGACAGGGGGCACACTGAAGCTTTCTTT. Amino acid sequence: CASSDRGHTEAFF.

This chain joins TRBV20-1 and TRBJ1-2; 10 positions match TRBD1. The CDR3 extends over 11 amino acids. Germline V gene data show CDR1 as DFQATT and CDR2 as SNEGSKA (reference sequence). CDR3 DNA: TGCGCAGGGACAGGGGACTATGGCTACACCTTC. Its translation is CAGTGDYGYTF.

The V call is TRBV29-1, the J call TRBJ2-2, with TRBD2 matching 14 bases. CDR3 length: 16 residues. Germline V gives CDR1 SQVTM, CDR2 ANQGSEA. V shed 6 bases and J 1 base; nucleotides not matched to a gene: 4. The CDR3 DNA is TGCAGCGTCCCGGGGACTAGCGGGAGGAACACCGGGGAGCTGTTTTTT. This gives the protein CSVPGTSGRNTGELFF.

The chain employs TRBV6-6 and TRBJ2-7; D is undetermined. The CDR3 is 12 residues long. The V gene lost 9 bases and the J gene lost 0 bases, with 9 bases spanning the gap. The germline V gene has CDR1 MNHNY and CDR2 SVGAGI (reference sequence). Here the CDR3 DNA reads TGTGCCAGTCGAAGGAGCTCCTACGAGCAGTACTTC. This translates into CASRRSSYEQYF.

The chain couples TRBV4-3 to TRBJ1-2, with 7 bases identical to TRBD1. This CDR3 is 14 amino acids long. V lost 1 base, J lost 4 bases, and 3 bases stayed unmatched. Per the germline V gene, CDR1 is LGHNA and CDR2 is YSLEER. CDR3 DNA sequence: TGCGCCAGCAGCCAAGGACAGGGCGGCTATGGCTACACCTTC. Its protein is CASSQGQGGYGYTF.

The chain uses TRBV6-5 and TRBJ2-7, with 7 bases matching TRBD1. Germline-derived CDR1 and CDR2 are MNHEY and SVGAGI. The CDR3 is 15 amino acids. The V segment lost 7 bases and the J segment 3 bases; nucleotides outside the gene matches: 12. The CDR3 sequence: CASTLGDSWGYEQYF. As DNA, the CDR3 is TGTGCCAGCACCTTAGGGGACAGTTGGGGCTACGAGCAGTACTTC.